The next 17 T cell receptor beta chains were all read from a single sample in a study of identical twins. TCRdb redid the calling of the 5' RACE reads with MiXCR, one entry per CDR3 protein. The table shows 600,000 to 700,000 distinct CDR3 sequences, with 21% occurring only once. The data also belong to a second study, concerning T cells expressing NK-cell markers.

Sequences were obtained from PBMCs. The receptors were gathered from a woman aged 18-29 years in good health.

Only a few counts were recorded for this clonotype. This rearrangement joins TRBV5-1 to TRBJ2-4, with 7 bases aligning to TRBD2. Germline lookup yields CDR1 SGHRS and CDR2 YFSETQ. The CDR3 covers 18 residues. V lost 0 bases to trimming and J lost 0 bases; unmatched junction nucleotides: 9. The CDR3 region is CASSLAPSGPLAKNIQYF. CDR3 DNA: TGCGCCAGCAGCTTGGCCCCTAGCGGCCCCTTAGCCAAAAACATTCAGTACTTC.

This sequence joins TRBV4-3 and TRBJ2-1, with D unclear. The CDR3 is 15 amino acids. The V gene's germline CDR1 is LGHNA and CDR2 YSLEER. V lost 1 base to trimming and J lost 3 bases, with 10 bases between them. The CDR3 is CASSQVWGRYNEQFF. CDR3 DNA sequence: TGCGCCAGCAGCCAAGTGTGGGGTCGCTACAATGAGCAGTTCTTC.

The CDR3 DNA reads as TGTGCCAGCAGCTTAAATCGGCTGGACAGGACCTCCTACGAGCAGTACTTC. Translating gives CASSLNRLDRTSYEQYF. The rearrangement links TRBV11-2 to TRBJ2-7; 7 bases agree with TRBD1. V lost 2 bases and J lost 0; bases outside the gene matches: 10. Germline lookup yields CDR1 SGHAT and CDR2 FQNNGV. The CDR3 length is 17 residues. Full variable domain (outside the CDR3, taken from reference TRBV11-2 and TRBJ2-7): EAGVAQSPRYKIIEKRQSVAFWCNPISGHATLYWYQQILGQGPKLLIQFQNNGVVDDSQLPKDRFSAERLKGVDSTLKIQPAKLEDSAVYLCASSLNRLDRTSYEQYFGPGTRLTVT.

This clonotype was recorded many times. The rearrangement uses TRBV20-1 and TRBJ2-5; D perhaps matches TRBD2 (6 bases). The length of the CDR3 is 14 residues. V gave up 6 bases and J gave up 1 base, with 15 bases separating them. Germline values: CDR1 DFQATT, CDR2 SNEGSKA (reference sequence). In nucleotides, the CDR3 is TGCAGTGCAGAAAGGGGCGGGGTCCAAGAGACCCAGTACTTC. Translating gives CSAERGGVQETQYF.

The rearrangement links TRBV20-1 to TRBJ2-1; the D gene is possibly TRBD1 (5 bases). V lost 5 bases and J 11 bases, leaving 10 bases between the germline ends. The CDR3 covers 10 residues. Germline assignment: CDR1 DFQATT and CDR2 SNEGSKA (reference sequence). CDR3 bases: TGCAGTGCTGTTCAGGGTCAGCAGTTCTTC. It encodes CSAVQGQQFF.

The rearrangement uses TRBV12-3 or TRBV12-4 and TRBJ1-1; D not resolved. The CDR3 length is 10 residues. The V gene lost 7 bases and the J gene lost 7 bases, with 7 bases spanning the gap. The CDR3 loop is CASTANEAFF. The CDR3 DNA reads as TGTGCCAGCACCGCCAATGAAGCTTTCTTT.

This clonotype has just a few counts. The chain carries TRBV19 and TRBJ2-2, with TRBD1 matching 8 bases. Per germline, CDR1 LNHDA and CDR2 SQIVND (reference sequence). This CDR3 has 15 amino acids. V gave up 5 bases and J gave up 4 bases; unmatched junction bases: 6. CDR3 DNA: TGTGCCAGTAGTTTGGGACAGGAGCGCACCGGGGAGCTGTTTTTT. Protein sequence: CASSLGQERTGELFF.

This sequence joins TRBV5-1 and TRBJ2-2; D gene uncertain. CDR3 length: 14 amino acids. Germline assignment: CDR1 SGHRS and CDR2 YFSETQ. Trimming pared 5 bases from V and 6 bases from J, leaving 14 bases between. The CDR3 DNA reads TGCGCCAGCAGTCCCGGCCGCGCCGCCGGGGAGCTGTTTTTT. Protein product: CASSPGRAAGELFF.

At least ten counts were recorded for this clonotype. The V and J genes are TRBV6-1 and TRBJ1-1; no clear D. V gave up 6 bases and J gave up 1 base, with 12 bases separating them. There are 14 residues in the CDR3. CDR1 and CDR2 (germline): MNHNS, SASEGT. CDR3 region: CASRRVLQNTEAFF. As DNA, the CDR3 is TGTGCCAGCAGGCGGGTCCTGCAGAACACTGAAGCTTTCTTT.

The chain joins TRBV29-1 to TRBJ1-2, with a possible D match to TRBD1 (5 bases). CDR3 length: 16 residues. The germline CDR1 and CDR2 sequences are SQVTM and ANQGSEA. The V end lost 1 base, the J end lost 3 bases, and 18 bases lay between the germline ends. The chain's CDR3 is CSVEGPGVLKDYGYTF. The DNA of the CDR3 is TGCAGCGTTGAAGGCCCGGGGGTCTTAAAGGACTATGGCTACACCTTC.

A few counts support this clonotype. The rearrangement links TRBV20-1 to TRBJ2-1; D may be TRBD2 (6 bases). The ends were cut back, 3 bases at V and 4 bases at J, with 19 bases in the middle. The CDR3 spans 16 residues. Germline assignment: CDR1 DFQATT and CDR2 SNEGSKA (reference sequence). The CDR3 DNA follows: TGCAGTGCTAGGAGCCGGGAGTGGGGTCCTTACAATGAGCAGTTCTTC. The encoded protein is CSARSREWGPYNEQFF.

The chain has TRBV10-3 and TRBJ2-1, with 7 bases that match TRBD2. The CDR3 is 14 residues long. Losses at the gene ends were 6 bases for V and 8 bases for J; bases not matched to a gene: 10. Germline V gene data show CDR1 as ENHRY and CDR2 as SYGVKD. The CDR3 DNA follows: TGTGCCATCAGACCCACTAGGGAGGGAGATGAGCAGTTCTTC. Translation: CAIRPTREGDEQFF.

This clonotype was detected a few times. The chain recombines TRBV7-9 with TRBJ2-1, with 9 nucleotides matching TRBD2. CDR1 and CDR2 from the germline V gene are SEHNR and FQNEAQ (reference sequence). V lost 4 bases, J lost 8 bases, and 9 bases stayed unmatched. The CDR3 has 15 residues. CDR3 amino acids: CASSSSSGAGDEQFF. The CDR3 DNA follows: TGTGCCAGCAGCTCCTCTAGCGGGGCAGGGGATGAGCAGTTCTTC.

The rearrangement links TRBV9 to TRBJ2-3; D may be TRBD2 (5 bases). This CDR3 is 18 amino acids long. Trimming pared 0 bases from V and 4 bases from J, leaving 21 bases between. Germline V gene lookup returns CDR1 SGDLS and CDR2 YYNGEE. CDR3 amino acids: CASSVVATARASPDTQYF. Written as DNA, the CDR3 is TGTGCCAGCAGCGTAGTCGCGACCGCGAGGGCCAGTCCAGATACGCAGTATTTT.

Points on this clonotype: This may come from a read error, since a much larger clone is one base off. The V gene is TRBV20-1, the J gene TRBJ1-2; D unresolved. Germline CDR1 and CDR2: DFQATT and SNEGSKA (reference sequence). The CDR3 sequence is 14 residues long. This CDR3 is CGATGPSNYYGYTF. CDR3 in DNA: TGCGGCGCTACCGGGCCCTCCAATTATTATGGCTACACCTTC.

The rearrangement joins TRBV6-6 to TRBJ2-7, with D possibly being TRBD2 (5 bases). Between the trimmed V and J ends, which lost 6 bases and 5 bases, there was a span of 11 bases. Germline CDR1 MNHNY, CDR2 SVGAGI (reference sequence). CDR3 length: 12 amino acids. DNA for the CDR3: TGTGCCAGCAGCACCATCGGGGACGAGCAGTACTTC. Residues: CASSTIGDEQYF.

The V call is TRBV5-1, the J call TRBJ2-1; D is unresolved. Looked up from germline, CDR1 is SGHRS and CDR2 is YFSETQ. The CDR3 sequence is 13 residues long. V was clipped by 3 bases and J by 6 bases, with 10 bases between them. The CDR3 sequence: CASSSDASNEQFF. DNA of the CDR3: TGCGCCAGCAGCTCGGACGCCTCCAATGAGCAGTTCTTC.